The 15 T cell receptor gamma chains in this list originate from one sample, sequenced in a study of gamma-delta chains in newborns, infants, children. TCRdb reapplied CATT to the reads. Seen here are some 2,800 gamma-chain clones, 26% observed once, and the top ten hold roughly 20%. The sequenced material came from blood. The receptors here all came from a child who was a newborn, infant or young child, either healthy, febrile or measles-vaccinated (not recorded which).

This clone was counted between two and nine times. This could be a read error, since a much larger clone is one nucleotide away. This specimen includes other DNA sequences encoding the same CDR3. The chain employs TRGV9 and TRGJP. The V gene's germline CDR1 is GITISATS and CDR2 ISYDGTV (reference sequence). The CDR3 runs 16 residues. The CDR3 DNA sequence: TGTGCCTTGTGGGAGGTGACAGAGTTGGGTAAAAAAATCAAGGTATTT. Translating gives CALWEVTELGKKIKVF.

The chain carries TRGV9 and TRGJP. Germline V lookup: CDR1 GITISATS, CDR2 ISYDGTV (reference sequence). The CDR3 spans 19 residues. Trimming removed 1 base from V and 5 bases from J; junction bases left unmatched: 11. The CDR3 protein is CALWEVGGGKELGKKIKVF. The CDR3 nucleotides read TGTGCCTTGTGGGAGGTCGGCGGCGGGAAAGAGTTGGGCAAAAAAATCAAGGTATTT.

This clone has more than one count but fewer than ten. TCRdb lists the protein of a much larger clone for this DNA, which differs at residue 12, so this is likely a read error; the protein given here is translated from the DNA itself. J is TRGJP2 and V is TRGV2. The CDR3 runs 16 residues. Germline V lookup: CDR1 EGSNGY, CDR2 YDSYNSKV. The CDR3 bases are TGTGCCACCTGGGACGGTCGGCATAGTAGTGATCGGATCAAGACGTTT. Its protein product is CATWDGRHSSDRIKTF.

In the case of this clone: The same CDR3 is also encoded by other DNA sequences in this sample. The genes are TRGV9 and TRGJP. The CDR3 spans 18 residues. The ends lost 1 base at V and 4 bases at J; junction bases unmatched: 7. Per germline, CDR1 GITISATS and CDR2 ISYDGTV (reference sequence). CDR3 amino acids: CALWEVHAQELGKKIKVF. CDR3 sequence (DNA): TGTGCCTTGTGGGAGGTCCACGCACAAGAGTTGGGCAAAAAAATCAAGGTATTT.

To note about this clone: The same CDR3 also results from other DNA sequences found in this sample. This chain uses TRGV9 with TRGJP. V shed 3 bases and J 10 bases; nucleotides not matched to a gene: 15. The CDR3 has 18 residues. CDR1 is GITISATS, CDR2 ISYDGTV, per germline (reference sequence). The CDR3 nucleotides read TGTGCCTTGTGGGAGAAGGAGGGGTTTCACTTGGGCAAAAAAATCAAGGTATTT. It encodes CALWEKEGFHLGKKIKVF.

Only a few counts were recorded for this clone. A much larger clonotype is one base distant, so this may be a read error. V is TRGV2 and J is TRGJ1 or TRGJ2. CDR3 length equals 11 residues. The germline gives CDR1 EGSNGY, CDR2 YDSYNSKV. The CDR3 region is CADSNYYKKLF. In DNA form, the CDR3 reads TGTGCAGATTCGAATTATTATAAGAAACTCTTT.

The V and J genes are TRGV2 and TRGJ1 or TRGJ2. This CDR3 region has 17 residues. CDR1 is EGSNGY, CDR2 YDSYNSKV, per germline. After removal of 0 bases from V and 1 base from J, the junction contained 12 bases not matched to a gene. CDR3: CATWDGQETTNYYKKLF. CDR3 in DNA: TGTGCCACCTGGGACGGGCAAGAAACGACAAATTATTATAAGAAACTCTTT.

This clone was counted only a few times. Other DNA sequences within the sample encode an identical CDR3. CDR3 coding DNA: TGTGCCTTGTGGGAGGCGAAACAAGAGTTGGGCAAAAAAATCAAGGTATTT. Protein product: CALWEAKQELGKKIKVF. This chain uses TRGV9 with TRGJP. CDR3 length: 17 amino acids. Per the germline V gene, CDR1 is GITISATS and CDR2 is ISYDGTV (reference sequence). After removal of 2 bases from V and 4 bases from J, the junction contained 5 bases not matched to a gene.

This clone is large in the sample. A far larger clone is only one base removed, so a read error is likely. The chain couples TRGV9 to TRGJP. Looked up from germline, CDR1 is GITISATS and CDR2 is ISYDGTV (reference sequence). CDR3 size: 16 residues. With 3 bases clipped from V and 3 bases from J, the junction kept 2 bases outside the gene matches. CDR3 sequence: CALWEMQELGKKIKVF. The DNA for the CDR3 is TGTGCCTTGTGGGAGATGCAAGAGTTGGGCAAAAAAATCAAGGTATTT.

For this clone: Other nucleotide sequences from this sample produce the same CDR3. The chain carries TRGV9 and TRGJ1 or TRGJ2. The ends lost 2 bases at V and 8 bases at J; junction bases unmatched: 3. CDR1 and CDR2 (germline): GITISATS, ISYDGTV (reference sequence). The CDR3 totals 11 residues. DNA for the CDR3: TGTGCCTTGTGGGAGGGAAATAAGAAACTCTTT. This codes for CALWEGNKKLF.

In this sample, this clone is medium-sized. The chain couples TRGV9 to TRGJ1 or TRGJ2. This CDR3 comprises 14 residues. Germline V lookup: CDR1 GITISATS, CDR2 ISYDGTV (reference sequence). The ends lost 3 bases at V and 0 bases at J; junction bases unmatched: 5. The CDR3 protein is CALWEFTNYYKKLF. CDR3 DNA sequence: TGTGCCTTGTGGGAGTTTACGAATTATTATAAGAAACTCTTT.

This clone is medium-sized. A much larger clone lies one base from this, so it may be a read error. At the DNA level, this CDR3 is encoded by other sequences in the same sample as well. V and J are TRGV9 and TRGJP. This CDR3 has 16 residues. Germline V gene sequence: CDR1 GITISATS, CDR2 ISYDGTV (reference sequence). V dropped 3 bases and J dropped 4; count of bases not matched to a gene: 3. The CDR3 is CALWELQELGKKIKVF. DNA for the CDR3: TGTGCCTTGTGGGAGCTTCAAGAGTTGGGCAAAAAAATCAAGGTATTT.

This clone has more than one count but fewer than ten. The rearrangement uses TRGV9 and TRGJP. V lost 2 bases and J lost 5; bases outside the gene matches: 9. Germline V gives CDR1 GITISATS, CDR2 ISYDGTV (reference sequence). The CDR3 is made up of 18 amino acids. The CDR3 DNA reads as TGTGCCTTGTGGGAGGCTCAGGGAAAAGAGTTGGGCAAAAAAATCAAGGTATTT. Translation gives CALWEAQGKELGKKIKVF.

This clone is deemed large (0.1 to 1%). Being one base from a much bigger clone, this may be a read error. Other DNA sequences in this specimen translate into the identical CDR3. The rearrangement uses TRGV9 and TRGJP. The CDR3 runs to 16 residues. Trimming at V came to 0 bases and at J to 7 bases, leaving 3 bases not matched to a gene. Looked up from germline, CDR1 is GITISATS and CDR2 is ISYDGTV (reference sequence). CDR3 region: CALWEVQELGKKIKVF. In DNA, the CDR3 is TGTGCCTTGTGGGAGGTGCAGGAGTTGGGCAAAAAAATCAAGGTATTT.

Notes on this clone: Being one base from a much bigger clone, this may be a read error. V usage is TRGV3 and J usage is TRGJ1 or TRGJ2. Germline V gene sequence: CDR1 VTNTFY, CDR2 YDVSTARD (reference sequence). Trimming cost V 10 bases and J 7 bases; bases outside gene matches: 10. This CDR3 has 11 residues. The CDR3 region is CATEAGYKKLF. CDR3 nucleotide sequence: TGTGCCACTGAAGCTGGCTATAAGAAACTCTTT.